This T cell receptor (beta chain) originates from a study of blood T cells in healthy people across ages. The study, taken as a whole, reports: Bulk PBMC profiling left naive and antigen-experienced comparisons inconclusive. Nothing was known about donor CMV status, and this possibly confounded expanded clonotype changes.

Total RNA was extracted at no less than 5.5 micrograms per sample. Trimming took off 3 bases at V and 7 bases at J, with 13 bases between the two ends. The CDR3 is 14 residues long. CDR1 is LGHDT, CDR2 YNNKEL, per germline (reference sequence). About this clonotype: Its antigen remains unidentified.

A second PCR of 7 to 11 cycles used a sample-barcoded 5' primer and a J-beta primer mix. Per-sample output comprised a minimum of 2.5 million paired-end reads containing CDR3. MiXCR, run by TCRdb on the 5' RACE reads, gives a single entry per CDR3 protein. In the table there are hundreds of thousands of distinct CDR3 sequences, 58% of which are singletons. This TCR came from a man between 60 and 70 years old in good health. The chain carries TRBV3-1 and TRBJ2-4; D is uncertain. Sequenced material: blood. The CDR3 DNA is TGTGCCAGCAGCCAGATGCCTAATTGGAACATTCAGTACTTC. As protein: CASSQMPNWNIQYF.